The present TCR beta chain was sequenced within a study of T-cell reconstitution after alpha-beta-depleted transplantation in children (dated by TCRdb to about 2016). About the investigation overall: Using TCR repertoire profiling, the study quantitatively followed how T-cell immune reconstitution unfolded in children after TCRalphabeta/CD19-depleted allogeneic hematopoietic cell transplantation. What the work shows at the level of the full study, not this receptor alone: The high TCRbeta diversity at day 60 in some patients was ascribed to recipient T cells and intrathymic progenitors that had survived conditioning. Over subsequent months, a decline in hyperexpanded clone frequencies was noted, and after one year, T-cell counts and TCRbeta diversity were mostly ascribed to newly produced T cells. Apparently early alphabetaT-cell count recovery about two months after transplant reportedly relied on only several hundred rapidly expanded clones derived from non-depleted graft cells.

This sample's treatment or condition label indicates: allogeneic hematopoietic cell transplantation with graft depleted of TCRalphabeta T cells and CD19 B cells. TCRalphabeta/CD19-depleted allogeneic hematopoietic cell grafts were given to the transplant recipients, all of whom were children. This clonotype was detected a few times. The clone's antigen remains unknown. Base qualities were left out, and no much larger clone turns up one base away. CDR3 length: 13 amino acids, cysteine to phenylalanine. The sequence is cut down to CDR3 DNA, 39 bases in frame from base 1. In the germline V gene, CDR1 corresponds to SQVTM and CDR2 to ANQGSEA. The junction carries 14 bases between V and J, which are trimmed by 6 bases and 2 bases respectively. Library preparation was by PCR. TCRdb names Illumina HiSeq 2500 as the instrument used. TCR library preparation used molecular barcoding, with unique molecular identifiers applied to normalize quantification of the TCRbeta repertoire. TCRdb reran the public reads through fastp at Q25 and MiXCR, keeping productive beta chains. Each CDR3 protein appears once, grouped with its most common genes and DNA. The sample yields approximately 230,000 distinct CDR3 sequences; roughly 24% were counted once. In total, the top ten clones hold about 2.5% of the sample.

The chain employs TRBV29-1 and TRBJ2-7, with an unclear D gene assignment. This TCR derives from a girl aged 2-15 years with Fanconi anemia, due to receive a stem cell transplant. The source was PBMCs, collected before TCRalphabeta/CD19-depleted stem cell transplant. For the CDR3, the sequence is CSVAGPTPYEQYF. The DNA reads as follows: TGCAGCGTGGCCGGACCGACCCCCTACGAGCAGTACTTC.